Listed below are T cell receptor beta chains from one sample, sequenced in a study of T cells after yellow fever vaccination. TCRdb processed the 5' RACE reads anew with MiXCR; each CDR3 protein has one entry. The table includes roughly 340,000 distinct CDR3 sequences, roughly 9.4% detected once. The specimen was PBMCs, collected on the day of the first yellow fever vaccination. The origin of the receptors is a man aged 18 to 30 who received the YFV17D yellow fever vaccine. Each CDR3 is given with its conserved first and last residue. The D gene is left open where the match is weak. Part of the rows lack a size; the others show once, few, many or a class for expanded clones.

cdr3_aa: CASSLMTGVTYNEQFF
cdr3_nt: TGCGCCAGCAGCTTGATGACAGGAGTTACCTACAATGAGCAGTTCTTC
v_call: TRBV5-1
d_call: .
clone_size: few
j_call: TRBJ2-1
cdr3_length: 16

cdr3_aa: CASSQGLAVAGTDTQYF
cdr3_nt: TGCGCCAGCAGCCAAGGACTAGCGGTGGCGGGCACAGATACGCAGTATTTT
v_call: TRBV4-3
d_call: TRBD2
clone_size: few
j_call: TRBJ2-3
cdr3_length: 17

cdr3_aa: CASSVDWAYNTGELFF
cdr3_nt: TGTGCCAGCAGCGTAGATTGGGCTTATAACACCGGGGAGCTGTTTTTT
v_call: TRBV9
d_call: .
clone_size: .
j_call: TRBJ2-2
cdr3_length: 16

cdr3_aa: CSAGTAQETQYF
cdr3_nt: TGCAGTGCCGGGACAGCGCAAGAGACCCAGTACTTC
v_call: TRBV20-1
d_call: TRBD1
clone_size: many
j_call: TRBJ2-5
cdr3_length: 12

cdr3_aa: CSASVSGGLSSEQFF
cdr3_nt: TGCAGTGCTAGTGTTAGCGGGGGCCTCTCGTCAGAGCAGTTCTTC
v_call: TRBV20-1
d_call: TRBD2
clone_size: .
j_call: TRBJ2-1
cdr3_length: 15

cdr3_aa: CASSRIDSSGETQYF
cdr3_nt: TGTGCCAGCAGCCGAATCGACAGCTCGGGGGAGACCCAGTACTTC
v_call: TRBV7-9
d_call: .
clone_size: many
j_call: TRBJ2-5
cdr3_length: 15

cdr3_aa: CASGTINQTQHF
cdr3_nt: TGTGCCAGCGGGACGATAAATCAGACCCAGCATTTT
v_call: TRBV6-2/TRBV6-3
d_call: .
clone_size: few
j_call: TRBJ1-5
cdr3_length: 12

cdr3_aa: CASNTGTQPQHF
cdr3_nt: TGTGCCAGCAATACAGGAACTCAGCCCCAGCATTTT
v_call: TRBV12-3/TRBV12-4
d_call: .
clone_size: .
j_call: TRBJ1-5
cdr3_length: 12

cdr3_aa: CASSLARPGGKETQYF
cdr3_nt: TGTGCCAGCAGCTTAGCGCGCCCAGGGGGAAAAGAGACCCAGTACTTC
v_call: TRBV7-8
d_call: TRBD1
clone_size: .
j_call: TRBJ2-5
cdr3_length: 16

cdr3_aa: CASSSTSGGQGDTQYF
cdr3_nt: TGCGCCAGCAGCTCGACTAGCGGGGGGCAGGGAGATACGCAGTATTTT
v_call: TRBV5-1
d_call: TRBD2
clone_size: few
j_call: TRBJ2-3
cdr3_length: 16

cdr3_aa: CASSLPVRGTETQYF
cdr3_nt: TGTGCCAGCAGTTTGCCTGTGAGGGGTACAGAGACCCAGTACTTC
v_call: TRBV7-2
d_call: .
clone_size: .
j_call: TRBJ2-5
cdr3_length: 15

cdr3_aa: CASSQPLAGTSPLHF
cdr3_nt: TGCGCCAGCAGCCAACCCCTTGCGGGGACCTCACCCCTCCACTTT
v_call: TRBV4-1
d_call: .
clone_size: few
j_call: TRBJ1-6
cdr3_length: 15

cdr3_aa: CSVDPTNTGELFF
cdr3_nt: TGCAGCGTTGACCCAACGAACACCGGGGAGCTGTTTTTT
v_call: TRBV29-1
d_call: .
clone_size: many
j_call: TRBJ2-2
cdr3_length: 13

cdr3_aa: CASSGRQFGETQYF
cdr3_nt: TGTGCCAGCAGTGGGAGACAGTTCGGAGAGACCCAGTACTTC
v_call: TRBV6-1
d_call: .
clone_size: .
j_call: TRBJ2-5
cdr3_length: 14

cdr3_aa: CASSYSTHSLSYGYTF
cdr3_nt: TGTGCCAGCAGTTACTCGACTCATAGCCTCTCGTATGGCTACACCTTC
v_call: TRBV6-2/TRBV6-3
d_call: .
clone_size: .
j_call: TRBJ1-2
cdr3_length: 16

cdr3_aa: CASSLVVSGVHTDTQYF
cdr3_nt: TGTGCCAGCAGCTTAGTTGTGTCGGGGGTACACACAGATACGCAGTATTTT
v_call: TRBV7-2
d_call: .
clone_size: .
j_call: TRBJ2-3
cdr3_length: 17

cdr3_aa: CASSLGTGKVEEQFF
cdr3_nt: TGTGCCAGCAGCTTAGGGACAGGGAAAGTCGAAGAGCAGTTCTTC
v_call: TRBV11-2
d_call: TRBD1
clone_size: .
j_call: TRBJ2-1
cdr3_length: 15

cdr3_aa: CSASQGASNSPLHF
cdr3_nt: TGCAGTGCTTCCCAGGGGGCTAGCAATTCACCCCTCCACTTT
v_call: TRBV20-1
d_call: TRBD1
clone_size: many
j_call: TRBJ1-6
cdr3_length: 14

cdr3_aa: CASTPGLGNQPQHF
cdr3_nt: TGTGCCAGCACTCCGGGACTTGGCAATCAGCCCCAGCATTTT
v_call: TRBV9
d_call: .
clone_size: few
j_call: TRBJ1-5
cdr3_length: 14

cdr3_aa: CTSGNTIYF
cdr3_nt: TGTACTTCTGGAAACACCATATATTTT
v_call: TRBV6-5
d_call: .
clone_size: .
j_call: TRBJ1-3
cdr3_length: 9